The present T cell receptor beta chain was sequenced within a study of T cells in Graves' hyperthyroidism and ophthalmopathy. Amplified TCR beta CDR3 regions came from RNA transcripts. HTBI primers drove first-round RT-PCR of the TCR CDR3. TCRdb processed the multiplex PCR reads anew with MiXCR; each CDR3 protein has one entry. The sample has more than 500,000 distinct CDR3 sequences, under 60% seen once; the top ten hold around 20%. V lost 3 bases to trimming and J lost 1 base, with 9 bases between them. This CDR3 comprises 15 residues. Germline V gives CDR1 LNHDA, CDR2 SQIVND (reference sequence). A note on this clonotype: This could be a read error, since a much larger clone is one nucleotide away.

The sequenced sample was peripheral blood or thyroid tissue (not recorded which). The rearrangement links TRBV19 to TRBJ2-2; D remains unclear. This sequence was found in an adult woman with Graves' disease, either hyperthyroidism or ophthalmopathy (not recorded which). The DNA for the CDR3 is TGTGCCAGTAGTATTCAGTTGTTGAACACCGGGGAGCTGTTTTTT. Translating it yields CASSIQLLNTGELFF. Full variable domain (outside the CDR3, taken from reference TRBV19 and TRBJ2-2): DGGITQSPKYLFRKEGQNVTLSCEQNLNHDAMYWYRQDPGQGLRLIYYSQIVNDFQKGDIAEGYSVSREKKESFPLTVTSAQKNPTAFYLCASSIQLLNTGELFFGEGSRLTVL.